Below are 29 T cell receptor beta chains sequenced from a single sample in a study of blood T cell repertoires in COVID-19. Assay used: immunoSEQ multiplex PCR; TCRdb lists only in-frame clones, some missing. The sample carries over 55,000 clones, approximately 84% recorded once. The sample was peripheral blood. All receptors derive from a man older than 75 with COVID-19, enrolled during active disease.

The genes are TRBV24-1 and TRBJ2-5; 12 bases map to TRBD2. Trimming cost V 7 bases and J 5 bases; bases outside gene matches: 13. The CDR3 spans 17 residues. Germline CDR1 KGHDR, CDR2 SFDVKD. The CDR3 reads CATSFGTSGPKRETQYF. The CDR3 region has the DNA TGTGCCACCAGCTTCGGGACTAGCGGGCCGAAGAGGGAGACCCAGTACTTC.

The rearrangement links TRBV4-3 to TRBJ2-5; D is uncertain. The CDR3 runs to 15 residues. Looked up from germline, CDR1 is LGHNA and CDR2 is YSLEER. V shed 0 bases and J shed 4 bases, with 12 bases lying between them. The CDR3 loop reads CASSQDQQRRETQYF. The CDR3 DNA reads TGCGCCAGCAGCCAAGATCAGCAAAGGAGAGAGACCCAGTACTTC.

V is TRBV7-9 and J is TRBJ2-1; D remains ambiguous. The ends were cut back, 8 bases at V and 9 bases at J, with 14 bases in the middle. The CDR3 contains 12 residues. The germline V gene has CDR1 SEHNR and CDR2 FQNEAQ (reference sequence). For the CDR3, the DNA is TGTGCCAGCTCTCGAAGCGACGGTGAGCAGTTCTTC. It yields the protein CASSRSDGEQFF.

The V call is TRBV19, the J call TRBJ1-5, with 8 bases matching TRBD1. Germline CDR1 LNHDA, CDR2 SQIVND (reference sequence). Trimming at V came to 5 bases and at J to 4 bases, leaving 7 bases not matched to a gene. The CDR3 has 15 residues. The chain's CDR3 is CASSSDRARNQPQHF. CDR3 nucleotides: TGTGCCAGTAGTTCGGACAGGGCCAGGAATCAGCCCCAGCATTTT.

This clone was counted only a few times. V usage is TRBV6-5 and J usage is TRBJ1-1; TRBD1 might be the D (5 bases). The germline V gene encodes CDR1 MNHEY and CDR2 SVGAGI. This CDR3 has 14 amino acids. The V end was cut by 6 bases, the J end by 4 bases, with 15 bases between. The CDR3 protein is CASSQGLSFTEAFF. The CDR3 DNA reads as TGTGCCAGCAGCCAGGGACTCTCTTTCACTGAAGCTTTCTTT.

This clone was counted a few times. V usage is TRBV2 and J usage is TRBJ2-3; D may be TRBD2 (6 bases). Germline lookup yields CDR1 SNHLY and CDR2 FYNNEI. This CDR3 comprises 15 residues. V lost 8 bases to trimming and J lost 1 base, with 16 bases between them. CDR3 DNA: TGTGCCAGCGGCCCAGGAGTAGCGGGCACAGATACGCAGTATTTT. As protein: CASGPGVAGTDTQYF.

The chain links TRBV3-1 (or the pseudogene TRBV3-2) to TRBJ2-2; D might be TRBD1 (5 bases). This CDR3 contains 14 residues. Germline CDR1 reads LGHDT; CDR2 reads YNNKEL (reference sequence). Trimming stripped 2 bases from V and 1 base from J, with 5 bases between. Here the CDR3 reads CASSQRGNTGELFF. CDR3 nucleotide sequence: TGTGCCAGCAGCCAAAGGGGGAACACCGGGGAGCTGTTTTTT.

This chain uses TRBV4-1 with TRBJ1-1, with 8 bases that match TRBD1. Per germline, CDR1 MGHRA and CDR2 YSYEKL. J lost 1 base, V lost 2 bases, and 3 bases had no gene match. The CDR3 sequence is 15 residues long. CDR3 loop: CASSQSGQGNTEAFF. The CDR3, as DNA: TGCGCCAGCAGCCAATCCGGACAGGGGAACACTGAAGCTTTCTTT.

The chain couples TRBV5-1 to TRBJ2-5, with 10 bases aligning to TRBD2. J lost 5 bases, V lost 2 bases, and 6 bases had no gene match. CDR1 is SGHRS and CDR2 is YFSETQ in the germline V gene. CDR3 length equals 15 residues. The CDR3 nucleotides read TGCGCCAGCAGCTTTGCTAGCGGGAGCGGGGAGACCCAGTACTTC. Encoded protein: CASSFASGSGETQYF. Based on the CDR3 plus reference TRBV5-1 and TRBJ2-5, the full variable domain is KAGVTQTPRYLIKTRGQQVTLSCSPISGHRSVSWYQQTPGQGLQFLFEYFSETQRNKGNFPGRFSGRQFSNSRSEMNVSTLELGDSALYLCASSFASGSGETQYFGPGTRLLVL.

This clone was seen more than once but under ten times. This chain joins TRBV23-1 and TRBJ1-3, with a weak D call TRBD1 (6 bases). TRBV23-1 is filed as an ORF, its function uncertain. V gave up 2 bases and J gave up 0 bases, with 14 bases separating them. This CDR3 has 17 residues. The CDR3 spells CASSQADSGSSGNTIYF. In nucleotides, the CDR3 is TGCGCCAGCAGTCAAGCGGACAGTGGGAGCTCTGGAAACACCATATATTTT.

The CDR3, as DNA: TGTGCCAGCAGCTTAACCGGGACTGATGATGGCTACACCTTC. The encoded protein is CASSLTGTDDGYTF. V usage is TRBV7-3 and J usage is TRBJ1-2; a possible D gene is TRBD1 (5 bases). V was trimmed by 0 bases and J by 6 bases, leaving 11 bases between them. This CDR3 is built from 14 residues. The germline gives CDR1 SGHTA, CDR2 FQGTGA.

The DNA for the CDR3 is TGTGCCAGTGGCAGACAGGGCTCCTACGAGCAGTACTTC. This codes for CASGRQGSYEQYF. V is TRBV6-5 and J is TRBJ2-7, with TRBD1 matching 7 bases. Unmatched junction bases numbered 5, after V lost 9 bases and J lost 0 bases. This CDR3 is 13 amino acids long. Germline V lookup: CDR1 MNHEY, CDR2 SVGAGI.

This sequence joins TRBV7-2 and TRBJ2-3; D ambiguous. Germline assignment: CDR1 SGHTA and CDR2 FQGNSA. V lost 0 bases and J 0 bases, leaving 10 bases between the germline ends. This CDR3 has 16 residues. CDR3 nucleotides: TGTGCCAGCAGCTTAGCGGGCTATTCTAGCACAGATACGCAGTATTTT. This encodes CASSLAGYSSTDTQYF.

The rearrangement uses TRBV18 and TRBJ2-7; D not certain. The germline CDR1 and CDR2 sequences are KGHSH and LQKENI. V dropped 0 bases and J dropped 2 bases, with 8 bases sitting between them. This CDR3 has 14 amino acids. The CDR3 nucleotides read TGTGCCAGCTCACCACCCCCCGAGCCCTACGAGCAGTACTTC. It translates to CASSPPPEPYEQYF.

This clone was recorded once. DNA of the CDR3: TGTGCCAGCAGCTCCGAGCCATACAATGAGCAGTTCTTC. Its translation: CASSSEPYNEQFF. The chain combines TRBV7-2 with TRBJ2-1, with D hard to call. Deletions cut 4 bases from V and 4 bases from J, with 8 bases between. Looked up from germline, CDR1 is SGHTA and CDR2 is FQGNSA. The length of the CDR3 is 13 residues.

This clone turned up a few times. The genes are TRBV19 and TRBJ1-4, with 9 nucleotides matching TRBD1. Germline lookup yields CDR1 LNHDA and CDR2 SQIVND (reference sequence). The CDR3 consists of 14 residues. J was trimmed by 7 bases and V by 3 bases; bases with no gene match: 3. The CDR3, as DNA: TGTGCCAGTAGTATGGGACAGGGCGGTGAAAAACTGTTTTTT. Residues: CASSMGQGGEKLFF.

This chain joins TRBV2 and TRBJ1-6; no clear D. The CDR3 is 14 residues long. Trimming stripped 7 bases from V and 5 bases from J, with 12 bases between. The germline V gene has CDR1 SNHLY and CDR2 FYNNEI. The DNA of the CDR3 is TGTGCCAGCATTATGGAGAGAGATAATTCACCCCTCCACTTT. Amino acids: CASIMERDNSPLHF.

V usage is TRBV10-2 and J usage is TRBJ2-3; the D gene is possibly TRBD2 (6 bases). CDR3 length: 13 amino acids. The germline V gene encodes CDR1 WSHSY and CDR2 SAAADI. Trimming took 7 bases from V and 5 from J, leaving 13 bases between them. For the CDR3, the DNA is TGCGCCAGCATAGGGAGGATAGGAGATACGCAGTATTTT. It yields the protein CASIGRIGDTQYF.

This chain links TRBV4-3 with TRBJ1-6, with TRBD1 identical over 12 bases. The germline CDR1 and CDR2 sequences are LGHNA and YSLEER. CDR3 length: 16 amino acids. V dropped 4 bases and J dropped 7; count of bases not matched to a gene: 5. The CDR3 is CASSPTGTGGNSPLHF. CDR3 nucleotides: TGCGCCAGCAGCCCAACCGGGACAGGGGGCAATTCACCCCTCCACTTT.

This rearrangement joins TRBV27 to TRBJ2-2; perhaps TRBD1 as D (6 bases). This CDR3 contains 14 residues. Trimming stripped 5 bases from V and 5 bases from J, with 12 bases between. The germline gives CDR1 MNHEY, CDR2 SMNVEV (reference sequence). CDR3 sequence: CASSPTTGTGELFF. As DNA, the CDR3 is TGTGCCAGCAGTCCAACAACAGGGACCGGGGAGCTGTTTTTT.

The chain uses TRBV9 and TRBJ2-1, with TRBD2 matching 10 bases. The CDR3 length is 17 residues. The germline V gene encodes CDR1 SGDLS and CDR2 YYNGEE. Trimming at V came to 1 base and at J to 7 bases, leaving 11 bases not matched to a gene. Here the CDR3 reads CASSVSPLAGIKNEQFF. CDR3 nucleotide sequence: TGTGCCAGCAGCGTATCCCCACTAGCGGGAATAAAGAATGAGCAGTTCTTC. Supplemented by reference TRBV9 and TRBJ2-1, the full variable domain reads DSGVTQTPKHLITATGQRVTLRCSPRSGDLSVYWYQQSLDQGLQFLIQYYNGEERAKGNILERFSAQQFPDLHSELNLSSLELGDSALYFCASSVSPLAGIKNEQFFGPGTRLTVL.

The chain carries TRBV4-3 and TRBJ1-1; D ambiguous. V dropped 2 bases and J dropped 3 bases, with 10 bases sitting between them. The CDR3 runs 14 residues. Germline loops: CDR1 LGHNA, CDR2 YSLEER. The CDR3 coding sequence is TGCGCCAGCAGCCAATTGACCCGGGACACTGAAGCTTTCTTT. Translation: CASSQLTRDTEAFF.

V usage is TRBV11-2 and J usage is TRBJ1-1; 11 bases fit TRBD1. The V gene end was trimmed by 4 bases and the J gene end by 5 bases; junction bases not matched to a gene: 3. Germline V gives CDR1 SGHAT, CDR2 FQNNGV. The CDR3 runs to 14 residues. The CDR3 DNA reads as TGTGCCAGCAGCTCGGGACAGGGGGAGACTGAAGCTTTCTTT. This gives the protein CASSSGQGETEAFF.

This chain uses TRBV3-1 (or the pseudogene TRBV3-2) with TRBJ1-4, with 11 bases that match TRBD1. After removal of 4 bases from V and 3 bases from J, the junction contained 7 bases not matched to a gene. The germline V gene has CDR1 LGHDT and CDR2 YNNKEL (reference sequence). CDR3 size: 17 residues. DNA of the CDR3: TGTGCCAGCAGCCTTAGGACAGGGGGCGTAGCTAATGAAAAACTGTTTTTT. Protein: CASSLRTGGVANEKLFF.

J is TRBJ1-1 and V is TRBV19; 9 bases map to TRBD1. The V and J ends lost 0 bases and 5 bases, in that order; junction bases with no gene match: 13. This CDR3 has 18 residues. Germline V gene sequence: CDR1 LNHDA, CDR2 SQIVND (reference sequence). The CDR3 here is CASSIDLVTGGGETEAFF. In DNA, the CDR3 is TGTGCCAGTAGTATAGATCTAGTTACAGGGGGCGGAGAAACTGAAGCTTTCTTT.

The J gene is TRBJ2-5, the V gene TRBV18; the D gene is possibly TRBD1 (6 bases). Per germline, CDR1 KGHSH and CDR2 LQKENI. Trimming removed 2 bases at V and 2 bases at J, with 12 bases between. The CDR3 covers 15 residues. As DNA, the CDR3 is TGTGCCAGCTCACCAGACAGGACATATCAAGAGACCCAGTACTTC. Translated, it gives CASSPDRTYQETQYF.

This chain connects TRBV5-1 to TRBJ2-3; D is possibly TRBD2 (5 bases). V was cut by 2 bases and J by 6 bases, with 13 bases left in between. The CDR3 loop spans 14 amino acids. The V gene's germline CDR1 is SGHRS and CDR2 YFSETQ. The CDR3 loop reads CASSLAATADTQYF. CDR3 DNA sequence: TGCGCCAGCAGCTTAGCGGCTACTGCGGATACGCAGTATTTT.

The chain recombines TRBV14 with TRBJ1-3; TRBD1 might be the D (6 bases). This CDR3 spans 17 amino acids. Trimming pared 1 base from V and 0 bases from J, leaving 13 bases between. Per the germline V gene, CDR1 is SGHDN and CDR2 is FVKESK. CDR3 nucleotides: TGTGCCAGCAGCCAAGGGGGGGGCACGGTCTCTGGAAACACCATATATTTT. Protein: CASSQGGGTVSGNTIYF.

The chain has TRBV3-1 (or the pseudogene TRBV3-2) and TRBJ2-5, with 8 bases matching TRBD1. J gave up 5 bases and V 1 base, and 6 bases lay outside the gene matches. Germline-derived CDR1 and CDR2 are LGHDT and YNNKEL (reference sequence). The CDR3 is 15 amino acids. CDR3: CASSQGQGRLETQYF. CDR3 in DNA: TGTGCCAGCAGCCAAGGACAGGGGAGGTTGGAGACCCAGTACTTC.